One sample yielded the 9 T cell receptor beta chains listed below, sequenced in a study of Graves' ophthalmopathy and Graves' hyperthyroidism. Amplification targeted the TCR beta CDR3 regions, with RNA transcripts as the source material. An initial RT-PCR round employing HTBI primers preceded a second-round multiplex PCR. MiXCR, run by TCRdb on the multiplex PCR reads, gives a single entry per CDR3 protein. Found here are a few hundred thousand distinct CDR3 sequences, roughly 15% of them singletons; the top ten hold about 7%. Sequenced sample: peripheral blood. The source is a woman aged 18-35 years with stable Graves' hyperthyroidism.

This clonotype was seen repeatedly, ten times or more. CDR3 in amino acids: CASSSRQGFSYEQYF. CDR3 nucleotides: TGTGCCAGCAGTTCCCGACAGGGGTTTTCCTACGAGCAGTACTTC. This chain uses TRBV12-3 or TRBV12-4 with TRBJ2-7, with 8 bases lining up with TRBD1. V shed 4 bases, J shed 1 base, and the junction held 6 bases outside the gene matches. This CDR3 has 15 amino acids.

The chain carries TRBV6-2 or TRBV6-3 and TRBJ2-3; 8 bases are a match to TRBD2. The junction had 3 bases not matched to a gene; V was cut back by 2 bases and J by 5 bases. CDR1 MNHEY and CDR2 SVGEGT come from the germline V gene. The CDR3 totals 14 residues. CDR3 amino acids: CASSYQRGRDTQYF. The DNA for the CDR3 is TGTGCCAGCAGTTACCAGCGGGGGAGAGATACGCAGTATTTT.

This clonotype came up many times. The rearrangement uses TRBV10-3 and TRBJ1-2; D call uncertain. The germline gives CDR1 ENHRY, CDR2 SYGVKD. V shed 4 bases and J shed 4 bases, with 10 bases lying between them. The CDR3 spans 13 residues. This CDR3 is CAISAETVYGYTF. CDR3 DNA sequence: TGTGCCATCAGTGCTGAGACGGTCTATGGCTACACCTTC.

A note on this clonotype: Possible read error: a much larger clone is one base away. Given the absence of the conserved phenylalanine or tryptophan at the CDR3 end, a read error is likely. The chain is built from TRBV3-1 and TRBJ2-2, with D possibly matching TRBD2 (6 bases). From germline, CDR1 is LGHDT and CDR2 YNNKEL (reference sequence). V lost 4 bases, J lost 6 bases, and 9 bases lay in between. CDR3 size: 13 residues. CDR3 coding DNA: TGTGCCAGCAGCCGAGGCGGGGCCGGGGAGCTGTTTGTT. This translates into CASSRGGAGELFV.

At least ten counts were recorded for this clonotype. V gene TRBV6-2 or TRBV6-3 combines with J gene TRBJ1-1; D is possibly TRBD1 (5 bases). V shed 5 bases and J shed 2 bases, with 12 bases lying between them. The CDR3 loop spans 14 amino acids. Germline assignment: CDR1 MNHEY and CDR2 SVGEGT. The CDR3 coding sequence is TGTGCCAGCAGTGGGACTGTGACTAACACTGAAGCTTTCTTT. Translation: CASSGTVTNTEAFF.

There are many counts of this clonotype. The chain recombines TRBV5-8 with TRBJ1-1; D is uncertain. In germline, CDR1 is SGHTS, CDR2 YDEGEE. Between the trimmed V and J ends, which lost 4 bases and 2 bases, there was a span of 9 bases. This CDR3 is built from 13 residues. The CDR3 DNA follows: TGTGCCAGCAGCGCGGACCTAAACACTGAAGCTTTCTTT. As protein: CASSADLNTEAFF.

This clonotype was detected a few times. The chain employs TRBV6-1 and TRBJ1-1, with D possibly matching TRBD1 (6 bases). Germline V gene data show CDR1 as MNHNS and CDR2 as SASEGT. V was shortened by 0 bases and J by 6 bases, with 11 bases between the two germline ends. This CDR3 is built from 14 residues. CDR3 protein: CASSEALQGSEAFF. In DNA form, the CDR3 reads TGTGCCAGCAGTGAAGCGCTTCAGGGGTCTGAAGCTTTCTTT.

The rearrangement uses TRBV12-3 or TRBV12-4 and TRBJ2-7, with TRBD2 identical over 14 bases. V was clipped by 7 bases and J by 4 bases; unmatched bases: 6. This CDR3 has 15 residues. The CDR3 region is CASTLGLAGEYEQYF. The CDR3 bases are TGTGCCAGCACCTTGGGACTAGCGGGAGAATACGAGCAGTACTTC.

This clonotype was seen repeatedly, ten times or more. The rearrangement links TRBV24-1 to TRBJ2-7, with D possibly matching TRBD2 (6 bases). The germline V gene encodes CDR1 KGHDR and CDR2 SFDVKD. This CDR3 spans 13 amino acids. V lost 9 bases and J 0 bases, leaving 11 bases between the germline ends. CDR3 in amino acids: CATAAGNSYEQYF. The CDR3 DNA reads TGTGCCACCGCTGCGGGGAACTCCTACGAGCAGTACTTC.